The next 29 T cell receptor beta chains were all read from a single sample in a study of CD8 T cells in ankylosing spondylitis. TCRdb analysed the 5' RACE reads with MiXCR anew, one entry per CDR3 protein. The repertoire has roughly 180,000 distinct CDR3 sequences, 13% of them found once; the top ten carry 11%. Sequencing was done on a sample of blood, either unsorted or a sorted T cell fraction (not recorded which). These TCRs come from a female donor with ankylosing spondylitis or in good health (not recorded which).

This clonotype was counted ten times or more. This chain connects TRBV7-8 to TRBJ2-2, with 8 bases matching TRBD1. This CDR3 comprises 17 residues. With V trimmed by 1 base and J by 6 bases, 10 bases remained unmatched. CDR1 is SGHVS, CDR2 FQNEAQ, per germline. The CDR3 DNA is TGTGCCAGCAGCTTAGAACGGACAGGGCAGGACCCCGGGGAGCTGTTTTTT. This sequence encodes CASSLERTGQDPGELFF.

The genes are TRBV27 and TRBJ2-5, with D possibly matching TRBD1 (5 bases). There are 13 residues in the CDR3. Trimming left V 5 bases short and J 2 bases short, with 9 bases between. Germline V CDR1 and CDR2: MNHEY, SMNVEV (reference sequence). The CDR3 DNA sequence: TGTGCCAGCAGTCGACAGATACAAGAGACCCAGTACTTC. This translates into CASSRQIQETQYF.

Note on this clonotype: Being one base from a much bigger clone, this may be a read error. The rearrangement uses TRBV11-3 and TRBJ2-1; 12 positions match TRBD2. The CDR3 covers 16 residues. The germline V gene encodes CDR1 SGHNT and CDR2 YENEEA. V shed 5 bases, J shed 12 bases, and the junction held 14 bases outside the gene matches. The DNA of the CDR3 is TGTGCCAGCAGCGCCCGACTAGCGGGAGTAAGAGATGGGCAGTTCTTC. Encoded protein: CASSARLAGVRDGQFF.

This clonotype showed up many times. V gene TRBV5-1 combines with J gene TRBJ2-1; 10 bases are a match to TRBD2. The CDR3 length is 15 residues. Germline V gene data show CDR1 as SGHRS and CDR2 as YFSETQ. V lost 1 base and J lost 6; bases outside the gene matches: 4. The CDR3, as DNA: TGCGCCAGCAGCTTGCCTAGCGGGAGTAGCAATGAGCAGTTCTTC. Amino acid sequence: CASSLPSGSSNEQFF.

Points on this clonotype: A much larger clone lies a single base off, so this may be a read error. The rearrangement uses TRBV20-1 and TRBJ2-3; D is undetermined. The V end lost 6 bases, the J end lost 5 bases, and 15 bases lay between the germline ends. Germline CDR1 and CDR2: DFQATT and SNEGSKA (reference sequence). The CDR3 has 13 amino acids. The CDR3 sequence is CSAPRGDIDTQYF. The DNA of the CDR3 is TGCAGTGCCCCCAGAGGAGACATAGATACGCAGTATTTT.

In its sample, this clonotype was seen many times. J is TRBJ2-7 and V is TRBV5-1, with 7 bases identical to TRBD1. The CDR3 has 15 amino acids. Germline V CDR1 and CDR2: SGHRS, YFSETQ. With 0 bases clipped from V and 3 bases from J, the junction kept 6 bases outside the gene matches. CDR3 residues: CASSLEGAGGYEQYF. The CDR3 DNA is TGCGCCAGCAGCTTGGAGGGGGCCGGAGGCTACGAGCAGTACTTC. Full variable domain (rest looked up from reference TRBV5-1 and TRBJ2-7): KAGVTQTPRYLIKTRGQQVTLSCSPISGHRSVSWYQQTPGQGLQFLFEYFSETQRNKGNFPGRFSGRQFSNSRSEMNVSTLELGDSALYLCASSLEGAGGYEQYFGPGTRLTVT.

To note about this clonotype: This clone may be a read error of a much larger clone one base away. The chain links TRBV28 to TRBJ2-1, with 9 bases lining up with TRBD2. Germline V gene lookup returns CDR1 MDHEN and CDR2 SYDVKM. CDR3 length: 15 amino acids. The CDR3 region is CTSSLPFLSGREQFF. CDR3 bases: TGTACCAGCAGTTTACCATTCCTTAGCGGGAGAGAGCAGTTCTTC.

This clonotype has just a few counts. The chain joins TRBV20-1 to TRBJ1-4; possible D gene TRBD1, 6 bases. Germline CDR1 and CDR2: DFQATT and SNEGSKA (reference sequence). V dropped 0 bases and J dropped 7 bases, with 12 bases sitting between them. This CDR3 region has 14 residues. The CDR3 region has the DNA TGCAGTGCTAGAGATTCACAGGGAGGTGAAAAACTGTTTTTT. Protein: CSARDSQGGEKLFF.

Regarding this clonotype: This may come from a read error, since a much larger clone is one base off. This rearrangement joins TRBV7-2 to TRBJ2-1, with a weak D call TRBD2 (5 bases). Germline V gene sequence: CDR1 SGHTA, CDR2 FQGNSA. Trimming took 0 bases from V and 6 from J, leaving 15 bases between them. CDR3 length equals 16 residues. The CDR3 nucleotides are TGTGCCAGCAGCTTAGCGAGGGCCAGGACTGGCAATGAGCAGTTCTTC. Its translation is CASSLARARTGNEQFF.

There are many counts of this clonotype. The chain links TRBV24-1 to TRBJ2-3; 13 nucleotides agree with TRBD2. Trimming cost V 3 bases and J 5 bases; bases outside gene matches: 10. Per germline, CDR1 KGHDR and CDR2 SFDVKD. The CDR3 contains 18 residues. DNA for the CDR3: TGTGCCACCAGTGATCGCGCCCCGGGACTAGCGGGACAAGATACGCAGTATTTT. It codes for CATSDRAPGLAGQDTQYF.

This clonotype was found many times. This chain connects TRBV20-1 to TRBJ2-1, with 9 bases identical to TRBD2. The CDR3 has 14 residues. Germline CDR1 and CDR2: DFQATT and SNEGSKA (reference sequence). With V trimmed by 5 bases and J by 7 bases, 9 bases remained unmatched. CDR3 sequence: CSAPTFLAGNEQFF. The CDR3 DNA is TGCAGTGCTCCTACCTTCCTAGCGGGGAATGAGCAGTTCTTC.

This clonotype showed up many times. This rearrangement joins TRBV9 to TRBJ1-1; 7 positions agree with TRBD1. This CDR3 is 16 amino acids long. J lost 7 bases, V lost 3 bases, and 15 bases had no gene match. Per germline, CDR1 SGDLS and CDR2 YYNGEE. The CDR3, as DNA: TGTGCCAGCAGCGAAACTATTGACAGGGAGCGGGGTGAAGCTTTCTTT. It specifies CASSETIDRERGEAFF.

This clonotype was detected many times. The chain joins TRBV29-1 to TRBJ2-1; D uncertain. CDR1 is SQVTM, CDR2 ANQGSEA, per germline. The length of the CDR3 is 12 residues. Trimming left V 1 base short and J 7 bases short, with 8 bases between. The DNA for the CDR3 is TGCAGCGTTGAAGGTGAAAGAAATGAGCAGTTCTTC. This encodes CSVEGERNEQFF.

This clonotype was seen ten or more times. The chain joins TRBV29-1 to TRBJ2-7; 9 nucleotides line up with TRBD1. The CDR3 is 14 residues long. The junction had 12 bases not matched to a gene; V was cut back by 6 bases and J by 6 bases. Per the germline V gene, CDR1 is SQVTM and CDR2 is ANQGSEA. The CDR3: CSVAPGTGRVEQYF. DNA for the CDR3: TGCAGCGTCGCTCCCGGGACAGGGAGAGTCGAGCAGTACTTC.

Concerning this clonotype itself: A much larger clone lies one base from this, so it may be a read error. CDR3 in amino acids: CSAGDRDKPQHF. CDR3 DNA: TGCAGTGCGGGTGACAGGGATAAGCCCCAGCATTTT. The chain combines TRBV20-1 with TRBJ1-5; 7 positions agree with TRBD1. Germline loops: CDR1 DFQATT, CDR2 SNEGSKA (reference sequence). CDR3 size: 12 residues. J lost 8 bases, V lost 6 bases, and 7 bases had no gene match.

Concerning this clonotype: A much larger clone sits a single nucleotide away, making a read error possible. This rearrangement joins TRBV27 to TRBJ2-3; D remains ambiguous. The length of the CDR3 is 11 residues. Trimming cost V 3 bases and J 5 bases, with 3 bases left between them. Germline V lookup: CDR1 MNHEY, CDR2 SMNVEV (reference sequence). CDR3 sequence reads: CASSFIDTQYF. CDR3 DNA: TGTGCCAGCAGTTTTATAGATACGCAGTATTTT.

The genes are TRBV4-3 and TRBJ2-5; D is ambiguous. The germline V gene encodes CDR1 LGHNA and CDR2 YSLEER. CDR3 length: 17 amino acids. Trimming took 4 bases from V and 5 from J, leaving 23 bases between them. The CDR3 loop reads CASSPYLRAIEGETQYF. Written as DNA, the CDR3 is TGCGCCAGCAGCCCCTATTTAAGAGCCATAGAAGGGGAGACCCAGTACTTC.

In its sample, this clonotype was seen many times. The V gene is TRBV18, the J gene TRBJ2-6; TRBD1 is a possible D gene (5 bases). Germline values: CDR1 KGHSH, CDR2 LQKENI. The CDR3 length is 19 residues. V was shortened by 2 bases and J by 0 bases, with 17 bases between the two germline ends. In nucleotides, the CDR3 is TGTGCCAGCTCACCAAGGTCCATGACAGACCGCTCTGGGGCCAACGTCCTGACTTTC. It is translated as CASSPRSMTDRSGANVLTF.

In this sample, this clonotype turned up many times. V gene TRBV20-1 combines with J gene TRBJ1-2; tentatively, D is TRBD1 (5 bases). This CDR3 spans 13 amino acids. Germline assignment: CDR1 DFQATT and CDR2 SNEGSKA (reference sequence). Trimming took off 1 base at V and 2 bases at J, with 8 bases between the two ends. For the CDR3, the DNA is TGCAGTGCTAGAGGAGGGGAAAACTATGGCTACACCTTC. Its protein product is CSARGGENYGYTF.

This clonotype appeared many times. The J gene is TRBJ2-4, the V gene TRBV11-2; D call uncertain. Germline V gene data show CDR1 as SGHAT and CDR2 as FQNNGV. The length of the CDR3 is 13 residues. V was cut by 2 bases and J by 6 bases, with 8 bases left in between. CDR3 in amino acids: CASSLHSVNIQYF. The CDR3 DNA reads TGTGCCAGCAGCTTACATTCGGTAAACATTCAGTACTTC.

Many counts were recorded for this clonotype. The gene calls are TRBV24-1 and TRBJ2-7; no reliable D call. V lost 3 bases and J lost 8, with 10 bases in between. CDR1 and CDR2 (germline): KGHDR, SFDVKD. CDR3 length equals 12 residues. CDR3 sequence reads: CATSDPQSKQYF. The CDR3 DNA sequence: TGTGCCACCAGTGATCCACAGAGCAAGCAGTACTTC.

The chain is built from TRBV9 and TRBJ2-7; D gene ambiguous. V gave up 3 bases and J gave up 7 bases, with 14 bases separating them. Germline values: CDR1 SGDLS, CDR2 YYNGEE. This CDR3 contains 13 residues. CDR3 DNA: TGTGCCAGCAGCGCCACTTCAGCCCGAGAGCAGTACTTC. It yields the protein CASSATSAREQYF. The full variable domain, its missing parts supplied by reference TRBV9 and TRBJ2-7, is DSGVTQTPKHLITATGQRVTLRCSPRSGDLSVYWYQQSLDQGLQFLIQYYNGEERAKGNILERFSAQQFPDLHSELNLSSLELGDSALYFCASSATSAREQYFGPGTRLTVT.

Many counts were recorded for this clonotype. This chain connects TRBV28 to TRBJ1-5; D ambiguous. CDR1 and CDR2 from the germline V gene are MDHEN and SYDVKM. The V end was cut by 11 bases, the J end by 1 base, with 9 bases between. The CDR3 has 12 residues. The CDR3 reads CAAEGSNQPQHF. The CDR3 DNA follows: TGTGCCGCCGAGGGAAGCAATCAGCCCCAGCATTTT.

This clonotype was observed at least ten times. CDR3 DNA sequence: TGTGCCATCAGTGCACGGACAGGGAGGACTGTCTATGGCTACACCTTC. It encodes CAISARTGRTVYGYTF. The chain uses TRBV10-3 and TRBJ1-2, with 8 bases lining up with TRBD1. The J segment lost 4 bases and the V segment lost 4 bases, leaving 11 bases of the junction unmatched. This CDR3 spans 16 amino acids. Germline lookup yields CDR1 ENHRY and CDR2 SYGVKD.

This clonotype was found a few times. The rearrangement links TRBV28 to TRBJ2-7; 8 bases fit TRBD1. Germline trimming cut 2 bases from V and 6 bases from J; bases unmatched to any gene: 12. The CDR3 is 16 amino acids. The germline gives CDR1 MDHEN, CDR2 SYDVKM. The CDR3 spells CASSLQGAIGAAEQYF. DNA of the CDR3: TGTGCCAGCAGTTTACAGGGGGCGATAGGGGCCGCCGAGCAGTACTTC. The full variable domain, completed using reference TRBV28 and TRBJ2-7, is DVKVTQSSRYLVKRTGEKVFLECVQDMDHENMFWYRQDPGLGLRLIYFSYDVKMKEKGDIPEGYSVSREKKERFSLILESASTNQTSMYLCASSLQGAIGAAEQYFGPGTRLTVT.

The chain employs TRBV5-1 and TRBJ2-1; TRBD2 matches 9 bases. The CDR3 contains 20 residues. Germline loops: CDR1 SGHRS, CDR2 YFSETQ. Germline trimming cut 4 bases from V and 0 bases from J; bases unmatched to any gene: 17. In DNA, the CDR3 is TGCGCCAGCAGCCAACCCGAGCAAGCGGGAGGACCTCGCTCCTACAATGAGCAGTTCTTC. This gives the protein CASSQPEQAGGPRSYNEQFF.

The chain couples TRBV12-3 or TRBV12-4 to TRBJ2-5, with 10 bases matching TRBD2. The CDR3 spans 14 residues. Trimming cost V 6 bases and J 5 bases; bases outside gene matches: 6. In DNA form, the CDR3 reads TGTGCCAGCAGGAATAGCGGGAGGCTCGAGACCCAGTACTTC. It codes for CASRNSGRLETQYF.

Comments on this clonotype: A much larger clone is a single base away; this may be a read error. CDR3 region: CAGSPSESGRLGELFF. The CDR3 coding sequence is TGCGCCGGCAGCCCCAGTGAATCAGGGCGTCTCGGGGAGCTGTTTTTT. The rearrangement uses TRBV4-1 and TRBJ2-2; TRBD1 might be the D (5 bases). This CDR3 region has 16 residues. Germline loops: CDR1 MGHRA, CDR2 YSYEKL.

This clonotype showed up many times. This chain uses TRBV5-1 with TRBJ2-1; D is possibly TRBD2 (5 bases). CDR3 size: 17 residues. CDR1 and CDR2 (germline): SGHRS, YFSETQ. Trimming shortened V by 5 bases and J by 2 bases, and 20 bases separated the two germline ends. CDR3 nucleotides: TGCGCCAGCAGGATAAGGAAAGACTATCGGACCTACAATGAGCAGTTCTTC. This sequence encodes CASRIRKDYRTYNEQFF.